The T cell receptor (beta chain) under discussion was sequenced for a study of blood T cell repertoires in COVID-19. For the study at large: The study drew acute and convalescent COVID-19 samples from the United States, Italy and Spain. Sources were T cells, B-cell-depleted T cells, or PBMCs; the material itself was cDNA or gDNA.

Seattle researchers signed up patients amid active infection and tracked them longitudinally. Germline V gene lookup returns CDR1 SEHNR and CDR2 FQNEAQ (reference sequence). This CDR3 spans 15 amino acids. Trimming at V came to 5 bases and at J to 6 bases, leaving 11 bases not matched to a gene. As handled by the study authors: Estimation of nucleated cell counts relied on the amplification of reference gene primers. Sequencing was performed with immunoSEQ multiplex PCR; in TCRdb, only in-frame clones are kept and a portion is missing. That table gives V, J and clone size, and the DNA gave D and trimming. Of roughly 300,000 clones in the sample, approximately 84% were seen once.

The sequence was obtained from a human donor with COVID-19, enrolled during active disease. The donor label of this sample is uncertain. The sample comprised peripheral blood. The chain has TRBV7-9 and TRBJ2-7; the match to TRBD1 covers 9 bases. CDR3 amino acids: CASSRPRDRASEQYF. DNA of the CDR3: TGTGCCAGCAGCCGTCCGAGGGACAGGGCTAGCGAGCAGTACTTC.